The 18 T cell receptor beta chains below come from one sample, sequenced in a study of OX40 agonist ivuxolimab in advanced cancers. Sequencing was performed with immunoSEQ multiplex PCR; in TCRdb, only in-frame clones are kept and a portion is missing. The table includes about 46,000 clones, about four fifths detected once. Sequenced material: CD4+ or CD8+ T cells sorted from blood, taken in a trial of the OX40 agonist ivuxolimab. The receptors stem from an adult with an advanced solid tumor such as melanoma, head and neck, liver or kidney cancer.

This chain uses TRBV19 with TRBJ2-5, with D perhaps TRBD1 or TRBD2 (6 bases each). Trimming took 7 bases from V and 0 from J, leaving 12 bases between them. Germline lookup yields CDR1 LNHDA and CDR2 SQIVND (reference sequence). This CDR3 has 14 residues. CDR3 protein: CASNQGGYQETQYF. CDR3 DNA: TGTGCCAGTAACCAAGGGGGGTACCAAGAGACCCAGTACTTC. The full variable domain, its missing parts supplied by reference TRBV19 and TRBJ2-5, is DGGITQSPKYLFRKEGQNVTLSCEQNLNHDAMYWYRQDPGQGLRLIYYSQIVNDFQKGDIAEGYSVSREKKESFPLTVTSAQKNPTAFYLCASNQGGYQETQYFGPGTRLLVL.

The table lists this clone with a count of one. This chain joins TRBV2 and TRBJ1-3; D gene ambiguous. The CDR3 has 13 residues. Trimming took 10 bases from V and 0 from J, leaving 10 bases between them. Germline CDR1 is SNHLY and CDR2 is FYNNEI. CDR3 sequence (DNA): TGTGCCACCTTGGACGGCTCTGGAAACACCATATATTTT. It is translated as CATLDGSGNTIYF.

The chain recombines TRBV6-6 with TRBJ1-1; D remains ambiguous. V dropped 2 bases and J dropped 6 bases, with 4 bases sitting between them. The CDR3 length is 11 residues. CDR1 and CDR2 from the germline V gene are MNHNY and SVGAGI (reference sequence). The CDR3 sequence is CASSYKSEAFF. The CDR3 bases are TGTGCCAGCAGTTACAAGTCTGAAGCTTTCTTT.

The rearrangement links TRBV7-8 to TRBJ1-6, with unresolved D. The CDR3 loop spans 18 amino acids. Trimming pared 1 base from V and 0 bases from J, leaving 13 bases between. Germline V CDR1 and CDR2: SGHVS, FQNEAQ. The CDR3 DNA reads as TGTGCCAGCAGCTTAGTCGGGATGACCAGCTCCTATAATTCACCCCTCCACTTT. Its protein product is CASSLVGMTSSYNSPLHF.

CDR3 nucleotides: TGTGCCAGCAGCGGCGGAACAGGGGGCCAAGAGACCCAGTACTTC. Translated: CASSGGTGGQETQYF. V is TRBV7-9 and J is TRBJ2-5; 8 bases are a match to TRBD1. Germline CDR1 and CDR2: SEHNR and FQNEAQ (reference sequence). V was pared by 5 bases and J by 1 base, with 6 bases of the junction left unmatched. The CDR3 is 15 amino acids. Complete variable domain (other parts from reference TRBV7-9 and TRBJ2-5): DTGVSQNPRHKITKRGQNVTFRCDPISEHNRLYWYRQTLGQGPEFLTYFQNEAQLEKSRLLSDRFSAERPKGSFSTLEIQRTEQGDSAMYLCASSGGTGGQETQYFGPGTRLLVL.

The chain carries TRBV7-9 and TRBJ1-1; 11 nucleotides line up with TRBD1. V lost 8 bases, J lost 7 bases, and 12 bases stayed unmatched. The CDR3 is 15 residues long. Germline lookup yields CDR1 SEHNR and CDR2 FQNEAQ (reference sequence). CDR3 nucleotides: TGTGCCAGCTCACGGACAGGGGGCCCTAACTATGAAGCTTTCTTT. Its translation is CASSRTGGPNYEAFF. The full variable domain, its missing parts supplied by reference TRBV7-9 and TRBJ1-1, is DTGVSQNPRHKITKRGQNVTFRCDPISEHNRLYWYRQTLGQGPEFLTYFQNEAQLEKSRLLSDRFSAERPKGSFSTLEIQRTEQGDSAMYLCASSRTGGPNYEAFFGQGTRLTVV.

In the case of this clone: At one boundary the junction diverges from the germline segment, which might be a read error. The rearrangement links TRBV5-1 to TRBJ1-6; D perhaps matches TRBD1 (5 bases). Germline V lookup: CDR1 SGHRS, CDR2 YFSETQ. There are 14 residues in the CDR3. The CDR3 DNA follows: TGTGCCAGCAGCCCCCGACAGTTTAATTCACCCCTCCACTTT. Its translation: CASSPRQFNSPLHF.

This chain links TRBV7-9 with TRBJ2-3; the match to TRBD2 covers 8 bases. CDR1 and CDR2 (germline): SEHNR, FQNEAQ (reference sequence). This CDR3 region has 14 residues. V gave up 4 bases and J gave up 4 bases; unmatched junction bases: 4. The CDR3 coding sequence is TGTGCCAGCAGCTCTCGGGGGGGGTCAGATACGCAGTATTTT. It codes for CASSSRGGSDTQYF.

This rearrangement joins TRBV10-3 to TRBJ1-2, with unresolved D. The germline V and J ends were trimmed by 10 bases and 0 bases, with 15 bases remaining between them. The germline CDR1 and CDR2 sequences are ENHRY and SYGVKD. This CDR3 spans 14 amino acids. CDR3 amino acids: CATRSAESNYGYTF. The CDR3 DNA reads as TGTGCCACCAGGTCAGCAGAGTCTAACTATGGCTACACCTTC.

This rearrangement joins TRBV27 to TRBJ1-2; the D is unclear. This CDR3 comprises 15 residues. Germline V gene lookup returns CDR1 MNHEY and CDR2 SMNVEV (reference sequence). V lost 7 bases to trimming and J lost 6 bases, with 21 bases between them. Written as DNA, the CDR3 is TGTGCCAGCACCCCTTTCGGACCTTCCAAGGATGGCTACACCTTC. This encodes CASTPFGPSKDGYTF.

This chain's CDR3 is CAWSRGNTDTQYF. The CDR3 bases are TGTGCCTGGAGTCGGGGAAACACAGATACGCAGTATTTT. This chain uses TRBV30 with TRBJ2-3; D is perhaps TRBD2 (5 bases). Trimming took 2 bases from V and 2 from J, leaving 8 bases between them. The length of the CDR3 is 13 residues. Germline V gene lookup returns CDR1 GTSNPN and CDR2 SVGIG (reference sequence). Filled out from reference TRBV30 and TRBJ2-3, the complete variable domain reads SQTIHQWPATLVQPVGSPLSLECTVEGTSNPNLYWYRQAAGRGLQLLFYSVGIGQISSEVPQNLSASRPQDRQFILSSKKLLLSDSGFYLCAWSRGNTDTQYFGPGTRLTVL.

The chain links TRBV5-4 to TRBJ2-7; D possibly matches TRBD1 or TRBD2 (6 bases each). The CDR3 consists of 16 residues. CDR1 SGHNT and CDR2 YYREEE come from the germline V gene (reference sequence). V was clipped by 3 bases and J by 5 bases, with 21 bases between them. The CDR3 region has the DNA TGTGCCAGCAGCTCATACCCCCGGGGGCGCCTCGACGAGCAGTACTTC. Its translation: CASSSYPRGRLDEQYF.

The chain has TRBV11-2 and TRBJ2-3, with TRBD2 matching over 8 bases. In germline, CDR1 is SGHAT, CDR2 FQNNGV. This CDR3 has 14 residues. V gave up 5 bases and J gave up 4 bases; unmatched junction bases: 5. CDR3 in DNA: TGTGCCAGCAGCCCTGGACTAGCCTCAGATACGCAGTATTTT. Protein: CASSPGLASDTQYF.

This clone occurred a few times. V and J are TRBV10-3 and TRBJ1-6; 8 bases align to TRBD1. This CDR3 has 13 residues. CDR1 and CDR2 (germline): ENHRY, SYGVKD. The trim removed 11 bases at V and 10 bases at J, leaving 10 bases unmatched. The CDR3 region is CAVQDREESPLHF. CDR3 sequence (DNA): TGTGCCGTCCAGGACAGGGAAGAGTCACCCCTCCACTTT.

This chain uses TRBV15 with TRBJ1-4; D gene ambiguous. CDR3 length: 16 amino acids. V dropped 0 bases and J dropped 8 bases, with 16 bases sitting between them. Germline CDR1 and CDR2: LNHNV and YYDKDF (reference sequence). In DNA form, the CDR3 reads TGTGCCACCAGCAGAGATCATTTGGGAACAACAGAAAAACTGTTTTTT. Its translation: CATSRDHLGTTEKLFF.

The V and J genes are TRBV11-2 and TRBJ2-5; 8 positions agree with TRBD1. The CDR3 runs to 13 residues. Germline CDR1 reads SGHAT; CDR2 reads FQNNGV. The ends lost 1 base at V and 14 bases at J; junction bases unmatched: 9. The CDR3 DNA sequence: TGTGCCAGCAGCTTAGGTGGCAGGGGGCCATCCTACTTC. Translation gives CASSLGGRGPSYF.

This clone was observed once. The chain has TRBV19 and TRBJ2-7; 14 positions agree with TRBD2. The CDR3 runs 17 residues. V was clipped by 6 bases and J by 0 bases; unmatched bases: 7. Germline CDR1 reads LNHDA; CDR2 reads SQIVND (reference sequence). The CDR3 reads CASRGTSGGASSYEQYF. CDR3 nucleotides: TGTGCCAGTAGGGGGACTAGCGGGGGAGCCAGCTCCTACGAGCAGTACTTC. Drawing the rest from reference TRBV19 and TRBJ2-7, the complete variable domain is DGGITQSPKYLFRKEGQNVTLSCEQNLNHDAMYWYRQDPGQGLRLIYYSQIVNDFQKGDIAEGYSVSREKKESFPLTVTSAQKNPTAFYLCASRGTSGGASSYEQYFGPGTRLTVT.

The J gene is TRBJ1-1, the V gene TRBV10-3; possible D gene TRBD1, 6 bases. V was pared by 3 bases and J by 1 base, with 6 bases between. Germline-derived CDR1 and CDR2 are ENHRY and SYGVKD. The CDR3 length is 13 residues. This CDR3 reads CAISEQGNTEAFF. The CDR3 DNA follows: TGTGCCATCAGTGAACAGGGGAACACTGAAGCTTTCTTT.